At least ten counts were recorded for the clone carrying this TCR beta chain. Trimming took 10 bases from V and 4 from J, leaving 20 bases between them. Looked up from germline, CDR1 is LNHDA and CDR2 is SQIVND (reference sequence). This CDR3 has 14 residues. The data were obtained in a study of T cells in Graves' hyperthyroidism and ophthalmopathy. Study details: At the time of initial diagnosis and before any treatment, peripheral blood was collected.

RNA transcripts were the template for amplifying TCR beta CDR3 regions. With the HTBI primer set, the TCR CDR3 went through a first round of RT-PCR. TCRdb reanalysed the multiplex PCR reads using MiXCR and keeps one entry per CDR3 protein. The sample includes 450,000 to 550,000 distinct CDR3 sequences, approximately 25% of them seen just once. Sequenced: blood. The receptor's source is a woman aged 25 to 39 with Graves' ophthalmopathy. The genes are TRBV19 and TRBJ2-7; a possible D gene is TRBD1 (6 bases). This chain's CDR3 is CATSWTAGRYEQYF. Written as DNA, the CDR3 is TGTGCCACCTCATGGACAGCAGGCAGGTACGAGCAGTACTTC.